A single sample gave rise to the 22 T cell receptor beta chains below, sequenced in a study of radiation and T cells in renal cell carcinoma. Libraries were prepared by immunoSEQ multiplex PCR; TCRdb keeps only in-frame clonotypes and omits some of them. The sample has over 85,000 clones; 82% are singletons. Documented time point: baseline pretreatment blood. The treatment denotes: 15 Gy SBRT to primary tumor, nephrectomy 4 weeks later. The sample here was blood, taken from a patient whose treatment included radiotherapy and nephrectomy. The receptors here all came from a man aged 55-75 years with renal cell carcinoma.

The chain carries TRBV18 and TRBJ2-5; 9 bases align to TRBD2. The V segment lost 2 bases and the J segment 1 base; nucleotides outside the gene matches: 2. CDR1 is KGHSH, CDR2 LQKENI, per germline. CDR3 length equals 15 residues. The CDR3 is CASSPRREGQETQYF. The CDR3 DNA follows: TGTGCCAGCTCACCAAGGCGGGAGGGCCAAGAGACCCAGTACTTC.

The chain recombines TRBV5-1 with TRBJ2-2; unclear D gene. CDR1 SGHRS and CDR2 YFSETQ come from the germline V gene. The CDR3 totals 16 residues. The germline V and J ends were trimmed by 6 bases and 4 bases, with 19 bases remaining between them. Here the CDR3 reads CASKDARSLSTGELFF. CDR3 coding DNA: TGCGCCAGCAAGGATGCTAGGTCCTTGTCCACCGGGGAGCTGTTTTTT.

V gene TRBV11-2 combines with J gene TRBJ1-3, with D perhaps matching TRBD1 (5 bases). V gave up 4 bases and J gave up 2 bases, with 12 bases separating them. The CDR3 extends over 15 amino acids. The germline V gene has CDR1 SGHAT and CDR2 FQNNGV. The CDR3 protein is CASSSTGLAGNTIYF. The CDR3 bases are TGTGCCAGCAGCTCCACGGGGCTGGCTGGAAACACCATATATTTT.

The chain links TRBV11-2 to TRBJ2-2, with TRBD2 matching 15 bases. Per the germline V gene, CDR1 is SGHAT and CDR2 is FQNNGV. Unmatched junction bases numbered 5, after V lost 1 base and J lost 2 bases. This CDR3 region has 19 residues. The CDR3 loop reads CASSLGLGLAGGNTGELFF. CDR3 coding DNA: TGTGCCAGCAGCTTAGGCCTGGGACTAGCGGGAGGTAACACCGGGGAGCTGTTTTTT. Full variable domain (outside the CDR3, taken from reference TRBV11-2 and TRBJ2-2): EAGVAQSPRYKIIEKRQSVAFWCNPISGHATLYWYQQILGQGPKLLIQFQNNGVVDDSQLPKDRFSAERLKGVDSTLKIQPAKLEDSAVYLCASSLGLGLAGGNTGELFFGEGSRLTVL.

This chain connects TRBV5-5 to TRBJ1-1; TRBD1 might be the D (6 bases). The CDR3 is 15 amino acids. Trimming removed 3 bases from V and 1 base from J, with 13 bases in between. Per germline, CDR1 SGHKS and CDR2 YYEKEE (reference sequence). In DNA form, the CDR3 reads TGTGCCAGCAGCTATATACGGGGGGCGAACACTGAAGCTTTCTTT. Its translation: CASSYIRGANTEAFF. The full variable domain, with the rest looked up from reference TRBV5-5 and TRBJ1-1, is DAGVTQSPTHLIKTRGQQVTLRCSPISGHKSVSWYQQVLGQGPQFIFQYYEKEERGRGNFPDRFSARQFPNYSSELNVNALLLGDSALYLCASSYIRGANTEAFFGQGTRLTVV.

The chain carries TRBV7-9 and TRBJ2-2; a possible D gene is TRBD1 (6 bases). This CDR3 is built from 18 residues. Trimming took 8 bases from V and 1 from J, leaving 23 bases between them. Germline V gives CDR1 SEHNR, CDR2 FQNEAQ (reference sequence). The CDR3 loop reads CASLQLRQDALNTGELFF. In nucleotides, the CDR3 is TGTGCCAGCCTGCAACTCCGACAGGACGCCCTGAACACCGGGGAGCTGTTTTTT.

The chain has TRBV9 and TRBJ2-5; possible D gene TRBD2, 6 bases. The ends were cut back, 0 bases at V and 2 bases at J, with 14 bases in the middle. This CDR3 region has 16 residues. Germline CDR1 is SGDLS and CDR2 is YYNGEE. In nucleotides, the CDR3 is TGTGCCAGCAGCGTAGGTGGTGGGACTGGTCAAGAGACCCAGTACTTC. Protein: CASSVGGGTGQETQYF.

The sample holds a few counts of this clone. This chain joins TRBV14 and TRBJ2-3; D is unresolved. Germline CDR1 is SGHDN and CDR2 is FVKESK. Trimming left V 1 base short and J 7 bases short, with 6 bases between. This CDR3 has 12 residues. CDR3 coding DNA: TGTGCCAGCAGCCAAGTAGCATATACGCAGTATTTT. Translated, it gives CASSQVAYTQYF.

This chain links TRBV27 with TRBJ2-1; D ambiguous. The CDR3 extends over 15 amino acids. Germline V gene sequence: CDR1 MNHEY, CDR2 SMNVEV (reference sequence). With 5 bases removed from V and 4 bases from J, the gap between germline ends came to 15 bases. The CDR3 DNA reads TGTGCCAGCAGTGGAACCGGGTTGCAGTACAATGAGCAGTTCTTC. Residues: CASSGTGLQYNEQFF.

The CDR3 nucleotides read TGCGCCAGCAGCTTACTAGCTGCCTCTGGAAACACCATATATTTT. Translating it yields CASSLLAASGNTIYF. The V call is TRBV5-1, the J call TRBJ1-3; D remains ambiguous. Trimming cost V 2 bases and J 0 bases, with 9 bases left between them. Germline CDR1 and CDR2: SGHRS and YFSETQ. The CDR3 consists of 15 residues.

The chain combines TRBV19 with TRBJ2-5, with D uncertain. The CDR3 contains 15 residues. V dropped 5 bases and J dropped 5 bases, with 18 bases sitting between them. Germline assignment: CDR1 LNHDA and CDR2 SQIVND (reference sequence). The chain's CDR3 is CASSAAQSGRETQYF. The CDR3 DNA is TGTGCCAGTAGTGCCGCCCAGTCCGGGCGGGAGACCCAGTACTTC.

The chain employs TRBV10-1 and TRBJ1-2; TRBD1 matches 7 bases. The CDR3 runs 14 residues. Germline values: CDR1 WNHNN, CDR2 SYGVQD (reference sequence). V was pared by 6 bases and J by 8 bases, with 12 bases of the junction left unmatched. The CDR3 DNA reads as TGCGCCAGCAGCCCGACAGGGTCGTTGGGCGGCTACACCTTC. This encodes CASSPTGSLGGYTF.

This clone has more than one count but fewer than ten. This chain connects TRBV7-9 to TRBJ2-7, with 12 bases fitting TRBD1. The trim removed 0 bases at V and 3 bases at J, leaving 3 bases unmatched. The CDR3 contains 16 residues. The germline V gene encodes CDR1 SEHNR and CDR2 FQNEAQ (reference sequence). Written as DNA, the CDR3 is TGTGCCAGCAGCTTAGCGGGACAGGGGGCCCTCTACGAGCAGTACTTC. Its translation: CASSLAGQGALYEQYF.

The chain carries TRBV27 and TRBJ2-1, with 11 bases matching TRBD2. The CDR3 consists of 17 residues. Germline V gives CDR1 MNHEY, CDR2 SMNVEV (reference sequence). The V and J ends lost 7 bases and 1 base, in that order; junction bases with no gene match: 9. CDR3 in amino acids: CASTGTGTSGSYNEQFF. In DNA, the CDR3 is TGTGCCAGCACCGGCACCGGGACTAGCGGTTCCTACAATGAGCAGTTCTTC.

The rearrangement links TRBV19 to TRBJ1-2, with 9 bases fitting TRBD1. The germline gives CDR1 LNHDA, CDR2 SQIVND (reference sequence). CDR3 size: 13 residues. V gave up 7 bases and J gave up 3 bases; unmatched junction bases: 3. In DNA form, the CDR3 reads TGTGCCAGTACCCGACAGGGGGACTATGGCTACACCTTC. This codes for CASTRQGDYGYTF. Complete variable domain (other parts from reference TRBV19 and TRBJ1-2): DGGITQSPKYLFRKEGQNVTLSCEQNLNHDAMYWYRQDPGQGLRLIYYSQIVNDFQKGDIAEGYSVSREKKESFPLTVTSAQKNPTAFYLCASTRQGDYGYTFGSGTRLTVV.

The V call is TRBV28, the J call TRBJ1-2, with D unresolved. From germline, CDR1 is MDHEN and CDR2 SYDVKM. CDR3 size: 12 residues. With 5 bases removed from V and 10 bases from J, the gap between germline ends came to 14 bases. The CDR3 nucleotides read TGTGCCAGCAGTCGTCCGGTCCAAGCCTACACCTTC. This encodes CASSRPVQAYTF.

The chain is built from TRBV7-7 and TRBJ2-1; D is possibly TRBD2 (5 bases). The germline V and J ends were trimmed by 3 bases and 5 bases, with 11 bases remaining between them. CDR1 and CDR2 (germline): SSHAT, FNYEAQ (reference sequence). CDR3 length: 14 amino acids. The CDR3 bases are TGTGCCAGCAGCTTGACCCCCGGGGACAATGAGCAGTTCTTC. This gives the protein CASSLTPGDNEQFF.

In this sample, this clone turned up a few times. The rearrangement uses TRBV4-3 and TRBJ2-2, with TRBD2 as a possible D gene (5 bases). V shed 1 base and J shed 3 bases, with 12 bases lying between them. The CDR3 spans 16 residues. CDR1 and CDR2 from the germline V gene are LGHNA and YSLEER. Here the CDR3 DNA reads TGCGCCAGCAGCCAAGGCGCCCTAGCCGACACCGGGGAGCTGTTTTTT. This encodes CASSQGALADTGELFF.

The rearrangement uses TRBV5-1 and TRBJ2-7, with unresolved D. The V and J ends lost 3 bases and 6 bases respectively, with 28 bases between them. Germline V gene data show CDR1 as SGHRS and CDR2 as YFSETQ. This CDR3 comprises 18 residues. The CDR3 is CASSSTNTMKSPLVEQYF. The CDR3, as DNA: TGCGCCAGCAGCTCCACCAATACGATGAAAAGTCCTCTCGTCGAGCAGTACTTC.

This chain joins TRBV4-1 and TRBJ1-3, with a possible D match to TRBD1 (5 bases). CDR3 length: 17 residues. The V and J ends lost 4 bases and 0 bases respectively, with 16 bases between them. Looked up from germline, CDR1 is MGHRA and CDR2 is YSYEKL. CDR3 nucleotides: TGCGCCAGCAGCCCTAGCAGGGATCCCTCCTCTGGAAACACCATATATTTT. Its protein product is CASSPSRDPSSGNTIYF.

The genes are TRBV4-2 and TRBJ2-3, with 9 nucleotides matching TRBD1. The germline V gene encodes CDR1 LGHNA and CDR2 YNFKEQ. There are 18 residues in the CDR3. With V trimmed by 0 bases and J by 3 bases, 10 bases remained unmatched. The CDR3 DNA sequence: TGTGCCAGCAGCCAAGATAGGGGGACAGGGAGTCGTACAGATACGCAGTATTTT. It codes for CASSQDRGTGSRTDTQYF.

The chain links TRBV5-1 to TRBJ1-1, with D unresolved. The V gene lost 0 bases and the J gene lost 6 bases, with 9 bases spanning the gap. The V gene's germline CDR1 is SGHRS and CDR2 YFSETQ. The CDR3 sequence is 13 residues long. CDR3 nucleotide sequence: TGCGCCAGCAGCTTGGTTGGGTACTCTGAAGCTTTCTTT. It yields the protein CASSLVGYSEAFF.